Presented here are 14 T cell receptor beta chains from one specimen sequenced in a study of OX40 agonist ivuxolimab in advanced cancers. Using immunoSEQ multiplex PCR, the repertoire was profiled, and TCRdb retains in-frame clones only, with some absent. The table records around 68,000 clones, about nine tenths of them present only once. Sequencing used CD4+ or CD8+ T cells sorted from blood, obtained in a trial of the OX40 agonist ivuxolimab. These receptors all stem from an adult with an advanced solid tumor such as melanoma, head and neck, liver or kidney cancer.

V gene TRBV10-3 combines with J gene TRBJ2-5; no clear D. With 3 bases removed from V and 4 bases from J, the gap between germline ends came to 15 bases. CDR1 and CDR2 from the germline V gene are ENHRY and SYGVKD. This CDR3 has 15 residues. The CDR3 here is CAISESGARLETQYF. CDR3 bases: TGTGCCATCAGTGAATCGGGCGCCCGACTAGAGACCCAGTACTTC.

This clone was seen only once. The V and J genes are TRBV27 and TRBJ1-3; TRBD1 matches at 9 bases. This CDR3 contains 15 residues. The trim removed 5 bases at V and 4 bases at J, leaving 6 bases unmatched. Germline lookup yields CDR1 MNHEY and CDR2 SMNVEV (reference sequence). The chain's CDR3 is CASSGGQGRGNTIYF. The CDR3 coding sequence is TGTGCCAGCAGTGGGGGACAGGGACGAGGAAACACCATATATTTT.

The table lists this clone with a count of one. The chain combines TRBV7-9 with TRBJ2-3; 11 bases agree with TRBD2. V gave up 4 bases and J gave up 1 base; unmatched junction bases: 4. CDR3 length equals 16 residues. Germline V lookup: CDR1 SEHNR, CDR2 FQNEAQ (reference sequence). CDR3 coding DNA: TGTGCCAGCAGCTATCTAGCGGGAGGAGGCACAGATACGCAGTATTTT. This encodes CASSYLAGGGTDTQYF.

The J gene is TRBJ1-2, the V gene TRBV6-6; no clear D gene. There are 14 residues in the CDR3. From germline, CDR1 is MNHNY and CDR2 SVGAGI (reference sequence). The V and J ends lost 5 bases and 8 bases respectively, with 18 bases between them. The CDR3 spells CASSPGGTMGGYTF. DNA of the CDR3: TGTGCCAGCAGTCCCGGAGGTACTATGGGGGGCTACACCTTC.

V is TRBV6-6 and J is TRBJ1-4, with 8 bases identical to TRBD1. V lost 5 bases, J lost 7 bases, and 3 bases stayed unmatched. The CDR3 length is 13 residues. CDR1 and CDR2 (germline): MNHNY, SVGAGI (reference sequence). CDR3 region: CASSTGGGEKLFF. DNA for the CDR3: TGTGCCAGCAGTACAGGGGGAGGTGAAAAACTGTTTTTT.

V is TRBV5-1 and J is TRBJ1-2, with D hard to call. Trimming stripped 3 bases from V and 6 bases from J, with 15 bases between. Germline CDR1 is SGHRS and CDR2 is YFSETQ. This CDR3 has 14 residues. CDR3 protein: CASSWGLGYDGYTF. The CDR3 region has the DNA TGCGCCAGCAGCTGGGGTCTGGGGTACGATGGCTACACCTTC.

The rearrangement joins TRBV5-1 to TRBJ2-7; D perhaps matches TRBD1 (5 bases). CDR1 is SGHRS and CDR2 is YFSETQ in the germline V gene. V was trimmed by 3 bases and J by 6 bases, leaving 16 bases between them. The CDR3 covers 14 residues. CDR3 in amino acids: CASSSLRVASEQYF. The CDR3 nucleotides are TGCGCCAGCAGCTCTCTCAGGGTTGCATCCGAGCAGTACTTC.

This chain connects TRBV6-1 to TRBJ2-7; 9 bases map to TRBD1. The CDR3 contains 14 residues. V lost 3 bases, J lost 4 bases, and 4 bases stayed unmatched. Germline V gives CDR1 MNHNS, CDR2 SASEGT. CDR3 in amino acids: CASSEDRGRYEQYF. CDR3 DNA: TGTGCCAGCAGTGAGGACAGGGGAAGATACGAGCAGTACTTC.

In its sample, this clone was seen a few times. The chain employs TRBV11-2 and TRBJ2-5, with TRBD2 identical over 14 bases. This CDR3 region has 16 residues. Per germline, CDR1 SGHAT and CDR2 FQNNGV. Trimming took 4 bases from V and 1 from J; bases not matched to a gene: 2. The CDR3 loop is CASSSGTSGSQETQYF. CDR3 nucleotides: TGTGCCAGCAGCTCCGGGACTAGCGGGAGCCAAGAGACCCAGTACTTC.

The chain combines TRBV5-6 with TRBJ2-5, with 8 positions matching TRBD1. This CDR3 has 17 residues. Unmatched junction bases numbered 12, after V lost 1 base and J lost 4 bases. CDR1 and CDR2 from the germline V gene are SGHDT and YYEEEE. CDR3 in amino acids: CASSLRSQGAFLETQYF. CDR3 DNA: TGTGCCAGCAGCTTGAGGTCGCAGGGGGCTTTTCTAGAGACCCAGTACTTC.

The CDR3 loop reads CAVPDRPTSTDTQYF. The CDR3 DNA is TGTGCCGTACCAGACCGGCCGACAAGCACAGATACGCAGTATTTT. J is TRBJ2-3 and V is TRBV7-9, with D unresolved. The germline gives CDR1 SEHNR, CDR2 FQNEAQ (reference sequence). CDR3 length: 15 residues. Deletions cut 11 bases from V and 0 bases from J, with 18 bases between.

This chain joins TRBV19 and TRBJ2-3; 9 bases are shared with TRBD2. V was clipped by 4 bases and J by 4 bases; unmatched bases: 6. The CDR3 covers 15 residues. The germline V gene encodes CDR1 LNHDA and CDR2 SQIVND (reference sequence). In nucleotides, the CDR3 is TGTGCCAGTAGTACCGTAGCGGGAGAGGCAGATACGCAGTATTTT. Translating gives CASSTVAGEADTQYF. The variable domain in full, completed from reference TRBV19 and TRBJ2-3, reads DGGITQSPKYLFRKEGQNVTLSCEQNLNHDAMYWYRQDPGQGLRLIYYSQIVNDFQKGDIAEGYSVSREKKESFPLTVTSAQKNPTAFYLCASSTVAGEADTQYFGPGTRLTVL.

CDR3 DNA sequence: TGTGCCAGCAGTGTTGACAGGGGTGAAGCTTTCTTT. Translation: CASSVDRGEAFF. The chain uses TRBV2 and TRBJ1-1, with TRBD1 matching 8 bases. This CDR3 is 12 amino acids long. With V trimmed by 4 bases and J by 7 bases, 2 bases remained unmatched. Germline CDR1 reads SNHLY; CDR2 reads FYNNEI.

The count of this clone is one. The rearrangement links TRBV29-1 to TRBJ2-1, with D possibly being TRBD1 or TRBD2 (7 bases each). With 4 bases removed from V and 9 bases from J, the gap between germline ends came to 13 bases. Per the germline V gene, CDR1 is SQVTM and CDR2 is ANQGSEA. The CDR3 spans 12 residues. CDR3: CSVGDYRGEQFF. CDR3 nucleotides: TGCAGCGTTGGGGACTACAGGGGTGAGCAGTTCTTC.